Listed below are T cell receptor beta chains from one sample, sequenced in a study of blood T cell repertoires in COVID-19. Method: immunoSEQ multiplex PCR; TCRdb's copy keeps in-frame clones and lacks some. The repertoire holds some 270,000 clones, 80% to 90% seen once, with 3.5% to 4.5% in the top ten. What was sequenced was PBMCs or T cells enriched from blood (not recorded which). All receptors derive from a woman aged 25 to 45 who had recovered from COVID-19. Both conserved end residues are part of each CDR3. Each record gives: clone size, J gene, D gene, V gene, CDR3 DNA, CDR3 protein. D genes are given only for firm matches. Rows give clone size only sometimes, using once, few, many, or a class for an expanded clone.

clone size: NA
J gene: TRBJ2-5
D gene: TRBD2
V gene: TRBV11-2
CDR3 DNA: TGTGCCAGCAGCTTAGTTAGCGGGGAAGAGACCCAGTACTTC
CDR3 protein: CASSLVSGEETQYF

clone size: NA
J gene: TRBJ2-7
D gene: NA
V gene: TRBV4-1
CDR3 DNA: TGCGCCAGCAGCCAAGAAGGGCTAGCGAGATCCTACGAGCAGTACTTC
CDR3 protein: CASSQEGLARSYEQYF

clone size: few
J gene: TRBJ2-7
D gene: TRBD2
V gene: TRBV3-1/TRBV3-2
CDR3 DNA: TGTGCCAGCAGCCAAGGGACTAGCGGGCTATCCTACGAGCAGTACTTC
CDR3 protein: CASSQGTSGLSYEQYF

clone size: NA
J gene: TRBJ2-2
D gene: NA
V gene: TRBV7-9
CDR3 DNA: TGTGCCAGCAGTAGATGGGGCCTAGACACCGGGGAGCTGTTTTTT
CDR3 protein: CASSRWGLDTGELFF

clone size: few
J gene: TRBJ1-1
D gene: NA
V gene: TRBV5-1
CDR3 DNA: TGCGCCAGCAGCTCACAGGCGTACACTGAAGCTTTCTTT
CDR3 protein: CASSSQAYTEAFF

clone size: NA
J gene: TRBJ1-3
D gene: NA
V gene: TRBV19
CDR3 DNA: TGTGCCAGCCTAAGGGGGACTAACTCTTACTCTGGAAACACCATATATTTT
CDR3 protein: CASLRGTNSYSGNTIYF

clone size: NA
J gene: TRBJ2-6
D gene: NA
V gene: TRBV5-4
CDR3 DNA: TGTGCCAGCAGCTCCTTGGGGGCAACTGGGGCCAACGTCCTGACTTTC
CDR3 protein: CASSSLGATGANVLTF

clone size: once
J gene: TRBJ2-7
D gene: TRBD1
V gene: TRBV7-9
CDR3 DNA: TGTGCCAGCAGCCGGCCTGGACAGGGAGGCGAGCAGTACTTC
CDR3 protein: CASSRPGQGGEQYF

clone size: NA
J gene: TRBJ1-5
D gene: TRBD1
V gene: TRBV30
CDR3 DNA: TGTGCCTGGAGCCAAGCTACAGGGGGCTTTCAGCCCCAGCATTTT
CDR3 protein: CAWSQATGGFQPQHF

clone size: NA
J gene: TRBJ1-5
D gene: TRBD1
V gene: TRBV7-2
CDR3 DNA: TGTGCCAGCAGCTTAGCAGGGGGCCCCTATAGCAATCAGCCCCAGCATTTT
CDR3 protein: CASSLAGGPYSNQPQHF

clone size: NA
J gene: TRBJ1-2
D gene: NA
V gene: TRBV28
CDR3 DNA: TGTGCCAGCAGTTCCCTCTTGGTAGGAGGGAGTTATGGCTACACCTTC
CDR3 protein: CASSSLLVGGSYGYTF

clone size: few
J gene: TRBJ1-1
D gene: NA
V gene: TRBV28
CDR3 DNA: TGTGCCAGCAGCTTTCTAAGAGGGAACACTGAAGCTTTCTTT
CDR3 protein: CASSFLRGNTEAFF

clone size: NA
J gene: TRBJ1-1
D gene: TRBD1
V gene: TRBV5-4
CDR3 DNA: TGTGCCAGCAGCCCGGACAGGGGGCCCGCTGAAGCTTTCTTT
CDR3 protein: CASSPDRGPAEAFF

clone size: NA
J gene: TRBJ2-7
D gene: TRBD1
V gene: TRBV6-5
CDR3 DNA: TGTGCCAGCAGTTACGGAGACAGGGGCCCCTACGAGCAGTACTTC
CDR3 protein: CASSYGDRGPYEQYF

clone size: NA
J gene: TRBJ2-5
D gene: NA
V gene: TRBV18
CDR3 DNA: TGTGCCAGCTCACCCTCCCACACCAAACAGGAGACCCAGTACTTC
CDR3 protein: CASSPSHTKQETQYF

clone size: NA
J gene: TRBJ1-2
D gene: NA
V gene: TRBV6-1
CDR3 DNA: TGTGCCAGCAGTGAAACCCCGACGGAGGGCGTCTATGGCTACACCTTC
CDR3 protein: CASSETPTEGVYGYTF

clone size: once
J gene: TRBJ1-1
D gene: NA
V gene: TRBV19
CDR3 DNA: TGTGCCAGTAGTATCAGGGGAAACACTGAAGCTTTCTTT
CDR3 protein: CASSIRGNTEAFF

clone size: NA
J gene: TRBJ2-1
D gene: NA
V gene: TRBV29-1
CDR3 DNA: TGCAGCGTTGGGGGGAGGGGGAGTTACAATGAGCAGTTCTTC
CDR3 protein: CSVGGRGSYNEQFF

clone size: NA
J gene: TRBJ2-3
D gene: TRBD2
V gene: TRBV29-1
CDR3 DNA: TGCAGCGTGAATAGACAAACACTTCGGGGGGGTACGCAGTATTTT
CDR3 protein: CSVNRQTLRGGTQYF

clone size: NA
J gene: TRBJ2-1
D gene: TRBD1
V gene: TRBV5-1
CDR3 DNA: TGCGCCAGCAGCTCCGCAAGTACAGGGGATGAGCAGTTCTTC
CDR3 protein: CASSSASTGDEQFF

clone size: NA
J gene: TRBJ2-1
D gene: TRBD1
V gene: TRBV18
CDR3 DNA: TGTGCCAGCTCGGCCGGGACAGGGACCTACAATGAGCAGTTCTTC
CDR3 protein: CASSAGTGTYNEQFF

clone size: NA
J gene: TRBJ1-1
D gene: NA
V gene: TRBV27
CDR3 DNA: TGTGCCAGCAGTTTTTTAGGGAGGAACACTGAAGCTTTCTTT
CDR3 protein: CASSFLGRNTEAFF

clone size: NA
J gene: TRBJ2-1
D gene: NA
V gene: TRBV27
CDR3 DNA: TGTGCCAGCAGTCCCCCAAGAGGAATGGGCTACAATGAGCAGTTCTTC
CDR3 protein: CASSPPRGMGYNEQFF

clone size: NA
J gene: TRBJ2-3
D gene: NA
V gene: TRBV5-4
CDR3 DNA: TGTGCCAGCAGCTTTCTGGGGAGTGGCGGAGATACGCAGTATTTT
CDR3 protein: CASSFLGSGGDTQYF

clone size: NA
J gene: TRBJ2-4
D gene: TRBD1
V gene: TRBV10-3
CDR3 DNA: TGTGCCATCAGTGAGTCGACGACAGGGGGCTTAAACATTCAGTACTTC
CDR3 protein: CAISESTTGGLNIQYF

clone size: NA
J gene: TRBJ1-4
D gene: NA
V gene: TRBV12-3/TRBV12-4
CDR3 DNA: TGTGCCAGCAGGGGGCATCCAAATGAAAAACTGTTTTTT
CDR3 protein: CASRGHPNEKLFF

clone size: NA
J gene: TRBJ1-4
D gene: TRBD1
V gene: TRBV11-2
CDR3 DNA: TGTGCCAGCAGCCCGGACAGGGATGTTACTAATGAAAAACTGTTTTTT
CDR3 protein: CASSPDRDVTNEKLFF

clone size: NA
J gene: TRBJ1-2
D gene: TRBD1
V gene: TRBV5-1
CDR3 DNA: TGCGCCAGCAGCCCCATCGGGACAGGGATTACCTCTAACTATGGCTACACCTTC
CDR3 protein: CASSPIGTGITSNYGYTF

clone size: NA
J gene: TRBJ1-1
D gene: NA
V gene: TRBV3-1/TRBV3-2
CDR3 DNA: TGTGCCAGCAGCCAAGATCCGGTAGGAGCTGAAGCTTTCTTT
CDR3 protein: CASSQDPVGAEAFF

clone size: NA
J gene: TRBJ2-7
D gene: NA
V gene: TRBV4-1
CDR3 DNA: TGCGCCAGCAGCCAAGCCCTTCCTGAGAAAGAAAAGTACTTC
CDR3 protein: CASSQALPEKEKYF

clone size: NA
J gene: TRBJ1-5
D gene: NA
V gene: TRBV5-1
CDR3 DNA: TGCGCCAGCAGCTTAACCGGTGACAATCAGCCCCAGCATTTT
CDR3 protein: CASSLTGDNQPQHF

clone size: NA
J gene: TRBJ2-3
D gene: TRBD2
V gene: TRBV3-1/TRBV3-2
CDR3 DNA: TGTGCCAGCAGCCACCTTGGGGCTAGCGGTCGCACAGATACGCAGTATTTT
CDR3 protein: CASSHLGASGRTDTQYF

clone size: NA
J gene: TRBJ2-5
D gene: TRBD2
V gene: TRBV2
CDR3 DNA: TGTGCCAGCAGTGTGGGGCTTATCGGGGGGGTGGAGACCCAGTACTTC
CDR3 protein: CASSVGLIGGVETQYF

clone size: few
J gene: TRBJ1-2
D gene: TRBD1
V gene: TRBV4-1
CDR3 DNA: TGCGCCAGCAGCCAAGATGTACAGGGGGACTATGGCTACACCTTC
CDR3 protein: CASSQDVQGDYGYTF

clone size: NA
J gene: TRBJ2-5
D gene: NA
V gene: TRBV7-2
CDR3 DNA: TGTGCCAGCAGCTTAGCTCCCTCACCGTCGACAGGTGGAGAGACCCAGTACTTC
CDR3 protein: CASSLAPSPSTGGETQYF

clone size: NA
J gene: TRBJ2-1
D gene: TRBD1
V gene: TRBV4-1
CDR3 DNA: TGCGCCAGCAGCCAAGCCTGGCAGGGGGAGTGGAATGAGCAGTTCTTC
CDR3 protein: CASSQAWQGEWNEQFF

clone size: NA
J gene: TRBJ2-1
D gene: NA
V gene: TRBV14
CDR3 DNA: TGTGCCAGCAGCAATAGTAATGAGCAGTTCTTC
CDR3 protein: CASSNSNEQFF

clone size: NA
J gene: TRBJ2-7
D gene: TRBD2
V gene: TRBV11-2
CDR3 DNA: TGTGCCAGCACGCTCGCCAGCGGGAGGGCCGGATACGAGCAGTACTTC
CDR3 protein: CASTLASGRAGYEQYF

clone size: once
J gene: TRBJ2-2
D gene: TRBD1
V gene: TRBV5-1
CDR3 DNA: TGCGCCAGCAGCCAAACCGGGACAGCGAACACCGGGGAGCTGTTTTTT
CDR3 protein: CASSQTGTANTGELFF

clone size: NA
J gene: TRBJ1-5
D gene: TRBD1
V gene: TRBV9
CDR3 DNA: TGTGCCAGCAGCGTCGACAGGGACGGGAATCAGCCCCAGCATTTT
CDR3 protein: CASSVDRDGNQPQHF

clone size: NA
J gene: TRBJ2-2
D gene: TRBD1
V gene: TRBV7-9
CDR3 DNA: TGTGCCAGCAGCTCCGGGACAGGGGTCACCGGGGAGCTGTTTTTT
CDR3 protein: CASSSGTGVTGELFF